The clone carrying this T cell receptor beta chain has only a few counts. V was clipped by 5 bases and J by 5 bases, with 15 bases between them. The CDR3 runs to 14 residues. The germline CDR1 and CDR2 sequences are SEHNR and FQNEAQ (reference sequence). The sample is drawn from a study of blood T cells in healthy people across ages. PCR was performed a second time for 7 to 11 cycles using a sample-barcoded 5' primer and a J-beta primer mix. TCRdb independently ran MiXCR on the 5' RACE reads; one entry per CDR3 protein. The sample records roughly 1 million distinct CDR3 sequences, 25% being singletons. Donors gave around 9.8 milliliters of peripheral blood apiece. These sequences were also reported in another study, on T cells of mothers and their children.

The TCR comes from a girl aged 2-10 years in good health. Input material: blood. The chain is built from TRBV7-9 and TRBJ2-5; D gene unclear. The CDR3: CASSGINEAETQYF. The CDR3 DNA sequence: TGTGCCAGCAGCGGCATTAACGAGGCGGAGACCCAGTACTTC.